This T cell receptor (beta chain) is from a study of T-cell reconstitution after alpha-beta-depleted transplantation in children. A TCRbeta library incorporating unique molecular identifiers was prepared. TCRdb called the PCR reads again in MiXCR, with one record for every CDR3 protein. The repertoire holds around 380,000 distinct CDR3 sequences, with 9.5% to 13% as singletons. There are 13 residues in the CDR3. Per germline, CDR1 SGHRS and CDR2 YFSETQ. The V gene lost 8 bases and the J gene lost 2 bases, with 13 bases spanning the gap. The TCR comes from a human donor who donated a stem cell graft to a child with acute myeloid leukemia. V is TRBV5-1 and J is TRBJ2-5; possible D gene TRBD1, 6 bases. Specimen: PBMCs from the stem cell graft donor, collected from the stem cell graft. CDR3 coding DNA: TGCGCCAGTAAACGACAGGAGCAAGAGACCCAGTACTTC. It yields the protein CASKRQEQETQYF.